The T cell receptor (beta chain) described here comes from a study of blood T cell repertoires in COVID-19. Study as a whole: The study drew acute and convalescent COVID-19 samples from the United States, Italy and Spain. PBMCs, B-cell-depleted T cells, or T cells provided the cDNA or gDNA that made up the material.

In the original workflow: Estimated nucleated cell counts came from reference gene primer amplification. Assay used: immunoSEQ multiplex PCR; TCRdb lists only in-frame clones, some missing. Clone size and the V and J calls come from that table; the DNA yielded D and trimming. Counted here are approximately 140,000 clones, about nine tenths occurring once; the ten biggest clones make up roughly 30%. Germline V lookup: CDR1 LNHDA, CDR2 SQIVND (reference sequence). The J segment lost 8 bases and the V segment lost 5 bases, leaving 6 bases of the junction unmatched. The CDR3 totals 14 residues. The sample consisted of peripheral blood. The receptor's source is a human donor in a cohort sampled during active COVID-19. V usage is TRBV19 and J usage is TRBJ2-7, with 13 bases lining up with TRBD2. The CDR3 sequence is CASSFGLAGDKQYF. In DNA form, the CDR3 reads TGTGCCAGTAGTTTTGGACTAGCGGGGGACAAGCAGTACTTC.